The 15 T cell receptor beta chains presented below share a single source sample, sequenced in a study of T cell responses to AZD1222 COVID-19 vaccine. Libraries were prepared by immunoSEQ multiplex PCR; TCRdb keeps only in-frame clonotypes and omits some of them. The top ten hold 1% to 1.5% of the sample, which has about 140,000 clones, 90% to 95% seen once. The source was peripheral blood, collected 28 days after the second AZD1222 dose. The receptors stem from an adult who received the AZD1222 COVID-19 vaccine.

V is TRBV7-8 and J is TRBJ1-2; no clear D. Trimming cost V 5 bases and J 4 bases, with 26 bases left between them. In germline, CDR1 is SGHVS, CDR2 FQNEAQ. The CDR3 covers 18 residues. CDR3 protein: CASSPATLPPPPVYGYTF. CDR3 coding DNA: TGTGCCAGCAGCCCCGCGACCCTACCCCCACCACCAGTCTATGGCTACACCTTC.

The chain uses TRBV5-1 and TRBJ1-1; no clear D gene. CDR1 is SGHRS, CDR2 YFSETQ, per germline. V was pared by 1 base and J by 1 base, with 11 bases between. The CDR3 spans 15 residues. CDR3 nucleotide sequence: TGCGCCAGCAGCTTGCACCTTTCGGGGAACACTGAAGCTTTCTTT. Translating gives CASSLHLSGNTEAFF.

The rearrangement uses TRBV27 and TRBJ1-2; tentatively, D is TRBD1 (5 bases). CDR1 is MNHEY and CDR2 is SMNVEV in the germline V gene (reference sequence). Deletions cut 5 bases from V and 4 bases from J, with 17 bases between. The CDR3 sequence is 15 residues long. CDR3 loop: CASSPLRDVLYGYTF. The CDR3 nucleotides are TGTGCCAGCAGTCCTCTCCGGGACGTTCTCTATGGCTACACCTTC.

The chain couples TRBV24-1 to TRBJ1-6; TRBD1 matches 11 bases. The length of the CDR3 is 20 residues. CDR1 is KGHDR and CDR2 is SFDVKD in the germline V gene. The V and J ends lost 2 bases and 0 bases, in that order; junction bases with no gene match: 8. This chain's CDR3 is CATSDWPRDRGSSYNSPLHF. As DNA, the CDR3 is TGTGCCACCAGTGATTGGCCCCGGGACAGGGGGAGCTCCTATAATTCACCCCTCCACTTT.

This chain links TRBV27 with TRBJ1-2, with D maybe TRBD1 (5 bases). The CDR3 contains 14 residues. V lost 2 bases, J lost 8 bases, and 15 bases lay in between. Germline V gene lookup returns CDR1 MNHEY and CDR2 SMNVEV (reference sequence). For the CDR3, the DNA is TGTGCCAGCAGTTTAAATCAGGGTTCCAGCGGCTACACCTTC. It specifies CASSLNQGSSGYTF.

The rearrangement links TRBV5-1 to TRBJ2-3, with D perhaps TRBD1 (5 bases). CDR3 length: 14 residues. Germline CDR1 reads SGHRS; CDR2 reads YFSETQ. Trimming shortened V by 3 bases and J by 2 bases, and 10 bases separated the two germline ends. The CDR3 DNA follows: TGCGCCAGCAGCTCAGGGATAGTCACAGATACGCAGTATTTT. This translates into CASSSGIVTDTQYF. The full variable domain, its missing parts supplied by reference TRBV5-1 and TRBJ2-3, is KAGVTQTPRYLIKTRGQQVTLSCSPISGHRSVSWYQQTPGQGLQFLFEYFSETQRNKGNFPGRFSGRQFSNSRSEMNVSTLELGDSALYLCASSSGIVTDTQYFGPGTRLTVL.

V usage is TRBV28 and J usage is TRBJ1-1; D uncertain. Germline V lookup: CDR1 MDHEN, CDR2 SYDVKM. Trimming shortened V by 7 bases and J by 3 bases, and 15 bases separated the two germline ends. The CDR3 spans 14 residues. Here the CDR3 DNA reads TGTGCCAGCACCACTTCGGCACTTGACACTGAAGCTTTCTTT. Translation: CASTTSALDTEAFF. Together with reference TRBV28 and TRBJ1-1, the CDR3 gives the full variable domain: DVKVTQSSRYLVKRTGEKVFLECVQDMDHENMFWYRQDPGLGLRLIYFSYDVKMKEKGDIPEGYSVSREKKERFSLILESASTNQTSMYLCASTTSALDTEAFFGQGTRLTVV.

Details on this clone: This CDR3 is missing its conserved last phenylalanine or tryptophan, likely due to a read error. The limits of the CDR3 on the DNA are not certain, so only TCRdb's listed CDR3 is given. The chain has TRBV2 and TRBJ1-1. Ends included, the CDR3 has 12 residues. Germline-derived CDR1 and CDR2 are SNHLY and FYNNEI. This chain's CDR3 is CASNPASVVPRS.

The chain employs TRBV7-2 and TRBJ2-1; 9 bases are a match to TRBD2. The CDR3 spans 15 residues. The V segment lost 1 base and the J segment 11 bases; nucleotides outside the gene matches: 9. Germline V lookup: CDR1 SGHTA, CDR2 FQGNSA. The CDR3 region has the DNA TGTGCCAGCAGCTTAGAGGTAGCGGGAGACACGAAGCAGTTCTTC. Translating it yields CASSLEVAGDTKQFF.

The V gene is TRBV12-3 or TRBV12-4, the J gene TRBJ1-2; D unresolved. With 3 bases removed from V and 8 bases from J, the gap between germline ends came to 13 bases. This CDR3 contains 13 residues. In DNA form, the CDR3 reads TGTGCCAGCAGTTTCAGCCCGGGTTTGGGCTACACCTTC. It encodes CASSFSPGLGYTF.

Only one count was recorded for this clone. In DNA form, the CDR3 reads TGTGCCAGCAGCAAAAGACAGGACGTACTGAACACTGAAGCTTTCTTT. Its protein is CASSKRQDVLNTEAFF. The chain links TRBV9 to TRBJ1-1; D may be TRBD1 (6 bases). V lost 4 bases, J lost 0 bases, and 16 bases lay in between. Germline CDR1 reads SGDLS; CDR2 reads YYNGEE. The CDR3 runs to 16 residues.

The chain is built from TRBV28 and TRBJ2-1, with no clear D. This CDR3 comprises 13 residues. Germline CDR1 reads MDHEN; CDR2 reads SYDVKM. Deletions cut 6 bases from V and 5 bases from J, with 11 bases between. CDR3 bases: TGTGCCAGCAGGGAAACACTGAACAATGAGCAGTTCTTC. This codes for CASRETLNNEQFF.

The rearrangement uses TRBV3-1 (or the pseudogene TRBV3-2) and TRBJ2-2; TRBD2 agrees at 14 bases. Germline-derived CDR1 and CDR2 are LGHDT and YNNKEL (reference sequence). V lost 3 bases, J lost 2 bases, and 2 bases stayed unmatched. This CDR3 comprises 17 residues. As DNA, the CDR3 is TGTGCCAGCAGCCAGGGACTAGCGGGAGCTAACACCGGGGAGCTGTTTTTT. It codes for CASSQGLAGANTGELFF.

This clone came up a few times. The rearrangement links TRBV4-2 to TRBJ1-2; 8 positions agree with TRBD1. J lost 3 bases, V lost 3 bases, and 12 bases had no gene match. The CDR3 length is 17 residues. Germline V gene data show CDR1 as LGHNA and CDR2 as YNFKEQ. The CDR3 DNA is TGTGCCAGCAGCCACAACCCGGTGACAGGGGTGCACTATGGCTACACCTTC. This translates into CASSHNPVTGVHYGYTF.

The rearrangement links TRBV2 to TRBJ2-7; D is perhaps TRBD1 or TRBD2 (5 bases each). Per the germline V gene, CDR1 is SNHLY and CDR2 is FYNNEI. This CDR3 contains 15 residues. The V and J ends lost 7 bases and 2 bases respectively, with 18 bases between them. CDR3 sequence: CASIEGWLGPYEQYF. CDR3 in DNA: TGTGCCAGCATCGAGGGGTGGCTTGGGCCCTACGAGCAGTACTTC.